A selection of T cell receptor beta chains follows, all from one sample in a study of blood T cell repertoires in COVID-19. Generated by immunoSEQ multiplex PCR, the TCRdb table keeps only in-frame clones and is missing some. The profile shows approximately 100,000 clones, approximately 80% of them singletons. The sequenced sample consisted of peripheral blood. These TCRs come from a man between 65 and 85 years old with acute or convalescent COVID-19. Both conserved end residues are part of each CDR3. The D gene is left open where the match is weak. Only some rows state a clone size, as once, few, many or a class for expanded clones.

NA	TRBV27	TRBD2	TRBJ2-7	CASRGGSNEQYF	TGTGCCAGCAGGGGCGGGAGCAACGAGCAGTACTTC
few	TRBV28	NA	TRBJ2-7	CASAGADNRRGTYEQYF	TGTGCCAGTGCGGGGGCGGACAATAGGCGGGGGACCTACGAGCAGTACTTC
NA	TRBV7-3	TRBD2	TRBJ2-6	CASSPKGGSGANVLTF	TGTGCCAGCAGCCCCAAGGGAGGGTCTGGGGCCAACGTCCTGACTTTC
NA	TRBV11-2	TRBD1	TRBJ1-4	CASTPGTGLEKLFF	TGTGCCAGCACCCCCGGGACAGGGCTAGAAAAACTGTTTTTT
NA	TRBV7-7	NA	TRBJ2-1	CASSSGGTGTAQYNEQFF	TGTGCTAGCAGCTCGGGAGGGACCGGGACAGCCCAATACAATGAGCAGTTCTTC
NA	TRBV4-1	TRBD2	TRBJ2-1	CASSAKRSGSLLYNEQFF	TGCGCCAGCAGCGCAAAGAGGAGCGGGAGCCTTCTTTACAATGAGCAGTTCTTC
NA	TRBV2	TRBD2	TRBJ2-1	CASSEAAFGLAGVDEQFF	TGTGCCAGCAGTGAAGCTGCCTTCGGACTAGCGGGAGTTGATGAGCAGTTCTTC
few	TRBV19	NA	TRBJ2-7	CATTPDYEQYF	TGTGCCACAACTCCTGACTACGAGCAGTACTTC
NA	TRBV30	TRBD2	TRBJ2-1	CAWAGTRPHNEQFF	TGTGCCTGGGCCGGGACTAGGCCTCACAATGAGCAGTTCTTC
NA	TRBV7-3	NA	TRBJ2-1	CASSFKPGLYNEQFF	TGTGCCAGCAGCTTTAAGCCAGGCCTCTACAATGAGCAGTTCTTC
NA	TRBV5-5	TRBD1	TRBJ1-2	CASILQGDRGLLKDYGYTF	TGTGCCAGCATCCTACAGGGGGACAGGGGATTATTGAAGGACTATGGCTACACCTTC
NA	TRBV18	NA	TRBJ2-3	CASSPLGHRTDTQYF	TGTGCCAGCTCACCTTTAGGACATCGCACAGATACGCAGTATTTT
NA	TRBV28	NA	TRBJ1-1	CASKTDHTEAFF	TGTGCCAGCAAGACAGATCACACTGAAGCTTTCTTT
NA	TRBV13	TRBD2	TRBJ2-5	CASSPLEGRGAQYF	TGTGCCAGCAGCCCCCTGGAGGGGCGGGGGGCCCAGTACTTC
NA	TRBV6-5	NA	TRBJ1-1	CASSYVKGVGTEAFF	TGTGCCAGCAGTTACGTCAAGGGGGTGGGCACTGAAGCTTTCTTT
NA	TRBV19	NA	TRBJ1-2	CASSTQALGYTF	TGTGCCAGTAGCACACAGGCGCTCGGCTACACCTTC
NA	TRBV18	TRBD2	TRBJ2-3	CASSPRPSGYHVLSTDTQYF	TGTGCCAGCTCACCAAGGCCTAGCGGGTATCATGTACTCAGCACAGATACGCAGTATTTT
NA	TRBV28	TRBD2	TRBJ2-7	CASQTSGRADDEQYF	TGTGCCAGTCAGACTAGCGGGAGGGCCGACGACGAGCAGTACTTC